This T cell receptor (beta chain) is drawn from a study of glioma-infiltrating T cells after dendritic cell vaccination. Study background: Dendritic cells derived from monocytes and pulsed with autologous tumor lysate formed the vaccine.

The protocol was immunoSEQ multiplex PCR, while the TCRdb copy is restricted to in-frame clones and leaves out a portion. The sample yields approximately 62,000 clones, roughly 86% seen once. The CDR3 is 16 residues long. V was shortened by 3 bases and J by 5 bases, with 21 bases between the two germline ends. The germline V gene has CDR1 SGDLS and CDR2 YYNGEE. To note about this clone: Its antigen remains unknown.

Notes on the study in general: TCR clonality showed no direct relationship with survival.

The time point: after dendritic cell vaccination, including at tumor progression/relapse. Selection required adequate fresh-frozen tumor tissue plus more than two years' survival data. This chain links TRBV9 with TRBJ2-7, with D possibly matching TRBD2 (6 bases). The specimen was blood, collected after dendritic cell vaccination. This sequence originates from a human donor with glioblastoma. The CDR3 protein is CASSAPPYGSINEQYF. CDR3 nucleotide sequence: TGTGCCAGCAGCGCTCCTCCTTACGGGAGTATCAACGAGCAGTACTTC. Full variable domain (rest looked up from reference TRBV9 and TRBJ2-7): DSGVTQTPKHLITATGQRVTLRCSPRSGDLSVYWYQQSLDQGLQFLIQYYNGEERAKGNILERFSAQQFPDLHSELNLSSLELGDSALYFCASSAPPYGSINEQYFGPGTRLTVT.